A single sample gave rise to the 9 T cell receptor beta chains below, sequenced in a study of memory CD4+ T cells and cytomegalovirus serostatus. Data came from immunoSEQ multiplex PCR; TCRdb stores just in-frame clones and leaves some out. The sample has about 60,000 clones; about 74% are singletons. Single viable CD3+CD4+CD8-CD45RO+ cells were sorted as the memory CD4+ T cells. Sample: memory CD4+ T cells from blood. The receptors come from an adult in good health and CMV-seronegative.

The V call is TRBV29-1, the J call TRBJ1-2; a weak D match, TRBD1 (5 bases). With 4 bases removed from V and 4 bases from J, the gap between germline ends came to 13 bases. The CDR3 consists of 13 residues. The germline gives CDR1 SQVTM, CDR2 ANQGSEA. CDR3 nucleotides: TGCAGCGTTGGTTTAGGGGAGAGCTATGGCTACACCTTC. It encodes CSVGLGESYGYTF.

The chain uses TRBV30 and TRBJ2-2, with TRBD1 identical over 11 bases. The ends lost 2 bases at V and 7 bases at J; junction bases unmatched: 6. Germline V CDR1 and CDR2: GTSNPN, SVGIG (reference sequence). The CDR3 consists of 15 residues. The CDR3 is CAWSRGTGGIGELFF. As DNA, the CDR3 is TGTGCCTGGAGTCGGGGGACAGGGGGTATCGGGGAGCTGTTTTTT.

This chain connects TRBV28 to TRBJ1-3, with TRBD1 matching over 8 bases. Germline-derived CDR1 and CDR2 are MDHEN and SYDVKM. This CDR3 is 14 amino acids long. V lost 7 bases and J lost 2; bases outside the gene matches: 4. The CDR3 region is CASNQGATGNTIYF. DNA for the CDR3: TGTGCCAGCAATCAGGGGGCCACTGGAAACACCATATATTTT.

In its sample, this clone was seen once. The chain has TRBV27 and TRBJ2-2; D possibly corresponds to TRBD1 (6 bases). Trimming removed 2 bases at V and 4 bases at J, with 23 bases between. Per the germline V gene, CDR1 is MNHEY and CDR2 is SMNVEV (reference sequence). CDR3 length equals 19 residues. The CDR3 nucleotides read TGTGCCAGCAGTTTACAGGGGCCCCACGCCCCAGGTATCACCGGGGAGCTGTTTTTT. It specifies CASSLQGPHAPGITGELFF.

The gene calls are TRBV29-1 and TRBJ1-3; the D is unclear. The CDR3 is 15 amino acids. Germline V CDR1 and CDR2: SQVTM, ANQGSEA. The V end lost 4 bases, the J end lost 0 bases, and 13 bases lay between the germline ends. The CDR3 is CSVVPLPTSGNTIYF. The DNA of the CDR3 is TGCAGCGTTGTCCCCCTTCCGACCTCTGGAAACACCATATATTTT. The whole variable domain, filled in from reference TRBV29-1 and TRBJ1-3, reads SAVISQKPSRDICQRGTSLTIQCQVDSQVTMMFWYRQQPGQSLTLIATANQGSEATYESGFVIDKFPISRPNLTFSTLTVSNMSPEDSSIYLCSVVPLPTSGNTIYFGEGSWLTVV.

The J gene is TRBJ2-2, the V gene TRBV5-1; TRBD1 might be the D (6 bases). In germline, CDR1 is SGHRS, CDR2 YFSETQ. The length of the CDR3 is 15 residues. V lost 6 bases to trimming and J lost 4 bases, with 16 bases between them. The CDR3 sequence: CASTSSRGPTGELFF. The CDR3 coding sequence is TGCGCCAGCACCTCTTCCAGGGGACCCACCGGGGAGCTGTTTTTT.

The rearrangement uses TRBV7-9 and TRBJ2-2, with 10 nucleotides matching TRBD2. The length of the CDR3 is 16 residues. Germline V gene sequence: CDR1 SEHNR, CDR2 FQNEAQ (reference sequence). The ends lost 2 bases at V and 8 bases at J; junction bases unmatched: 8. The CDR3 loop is CASSLLAGAPAGELFF. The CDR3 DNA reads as TGTGCCAGCAGCTTACTAGCGGGAGCACCCGCGGGGGAGCTGTTTTTT.

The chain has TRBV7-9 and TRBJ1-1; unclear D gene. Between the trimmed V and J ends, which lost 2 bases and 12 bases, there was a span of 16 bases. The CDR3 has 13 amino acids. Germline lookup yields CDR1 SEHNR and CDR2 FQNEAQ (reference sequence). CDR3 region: CASSLTARDDPFF. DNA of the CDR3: TGTGCCAGCAGCTTAACGGCCAGAGATGATCCTTTCTTT.

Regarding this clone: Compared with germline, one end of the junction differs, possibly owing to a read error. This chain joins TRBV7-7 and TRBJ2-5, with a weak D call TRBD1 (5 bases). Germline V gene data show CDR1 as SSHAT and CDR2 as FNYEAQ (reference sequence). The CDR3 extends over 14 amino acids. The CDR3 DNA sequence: TGTGCTAGCAGCTTAATAGGGGTTCAAGAGACCCAGTACTTC. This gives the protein CASSLIGVQETQYF.